This T cell receptor (beta chain) was identified during a study of control samples from healthy donors and cancer patients. Measured with immunoSEQ multiplex PCR; TCRdb has only the in-frame clones, and not every one. This sample has roughly 70,000 clones, with over 75% found just once. From germline, CDR1 is MNHEY and CDR2 SVGEGT. The CDR3 is made up of 17 amino acids. The junction had 17 bases not matched to a gene; V was cut back by 6 bases and J by 6 bases. This clonotype originated in a man over 45 in good health. The V call is TRBV6-2 or TRBV6-3, the J call TRBJ2-7; 10 bases map to TRBD1. The sequenced sample consisted of blood. The CDR3: CASSPGRQGAIRREQYF. The CDR3 region has the DNA TGTGCCAGCAGCCCTGGGCGACAGGGGGCGATTCGGCGCGAGCAGTACTTC.